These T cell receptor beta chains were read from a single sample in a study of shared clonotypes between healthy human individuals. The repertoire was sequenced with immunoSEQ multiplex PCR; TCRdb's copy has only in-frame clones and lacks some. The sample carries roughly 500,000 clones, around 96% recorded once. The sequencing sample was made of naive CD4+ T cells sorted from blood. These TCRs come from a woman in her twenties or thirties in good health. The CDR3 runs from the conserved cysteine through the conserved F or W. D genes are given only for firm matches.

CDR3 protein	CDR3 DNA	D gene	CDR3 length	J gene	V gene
CASSLVLGQQFF	TGCGCCAGCAGCTTGGTCTTGGGGCAGCAGTTCTTC	.	12	TRBJ2-1	TRBV5-1
CASSPDRDGEQYF	TGTGCCAGCTCACCCGACAGGGACGGCGAGCAGTACTTC	TRBD1	13	TRBJ2-7	TRBV18
CASSLGRNDEKLFF	TGTGCCAGCAGCTTGGGGAGGAACGATGAAAAACTGTTTTTT	.	14	TRBJ1-4	TRBV5-4
CASSQAAIRDSDGRDNEKLFF	TGCGCCAGCAGCCAAGCCGCAATCCGGGACAGTGACGGGAGGGACAATGAAAAACTGTTTTTT	TRBD1	21	TRBJ1-4	TRBV4-1
CASSLPSNTQYF	TGTGCCAGCAGCCTTCCCTCAAATACGCAGTATTTT	.	12	TRBJ2-3	TRBV28
CASSQITDTQYF	TGTGCCAGCAGCCAAATCACAGATACGCAGTATTTT	.	12	TRBJ2-3	TRBV5-5
CASSYLCTIPRTGTETQYF	TGTGCCAGCAGCTACCTTTGCACCATTCCTCGGACAGGGACGGAGACCCAGTACTTC	TRBD1	19	TRBJ2-5	TRBV11-3
CASSQVNDPEAFF	TGTGCCAGCAGCCAAGTAAATGATCCTGAAGCTTTCTTT	.	13	TRBJ1-1	TRBV14
CASSPHSGTGRYQPQHF	TGTGCCAGCAGTCCTCATTCCGGGACAGGGCGATATCAGCCCCAGCATTTT	TRBD1	17	TRBJ1-5	TRBV27
CASSSGLAPYEQYF	TGTGCCAGCAGCTCGGGACTAGCTCCCTACGAGCAGTACTTC	TRBD2	14	TRBJ2-7	TRBV5-4